This is a list of T cell receptor beta chains from one sample in a study of PD-1 blockade in classical Hodgkin lymphoma. The assay was immunoSEQ multiplex PCR, and TCRdb's table has in-frame clones only and misses some. The repertoire holds 45,000 to 50,000 clones, roughly 75% seen once, with around 22% in the top ten. The sample consisted of peripheral blood mononuclear cells (PBMCs), taken before the second cycle of nivolumab. These TCRs come from a human donor with classical Hodgkin lymphoma. CDR3s include the opening cysteine and the closing phenylalanine or tryptophan. A D gene is named only where the DNA matches it firmly. Size tells how often a clone was seen (once, few, many) or the class of an expanded clone, and some rows leave it out.

length | J | D | V | size | CDR3 | DNA
15 | TRBJ2-3 | - | TRBV6-5 | - | CASSYSRLGANTQYF | TGTGCCAGCAGTTACTCTAGGCTGGGGGCAAATACGCAGTATTTT
12 | TRBJ2-5 | - | TRBV6-6 | - | CASRGERETQYF | TGTGCCAGCAGAGGAGAGAGGGAGACCCAGTACTTC
19 | TRBJ2-7 | - | TRBV21-1 | - | CASSKPLPENSSSSYEQYF | TGTGCCAGCAGCAAACCCCTTCCGGAGAACAGTTCTAGCTCCTACGAGCAGTACTTC
13 | TRBJ1-2 | - | TRBV2 | - | CASRDPGPYGYTF | TGTGCCAGCCGGGACCCGGGGCCATATGGCTACACCTTC
17 | TRBJ2-2 | TRBD2 | TRBV5-4 | - | CASSLPTSGTGTGELFF | TGTGCCAGCAGCCTCCCGACTAGCGGGACAGGCACCGGGGAGCTGTTTTTT
14 | TRBJ2-7 | - | TRBV19 | - | CASSIGAGRYEQYF | TGTGCCAGTAGTATAGGAGCAGGGCGATACGAGCAGTACTTC
12 | TRBJ1-1 | - | TRBV25-1 | many | CASSEGLGGAFF | TGTGCCAGCAGTGAAGGGTTGGGTGGAGCTTTCTTT
15 | TRBJ2-3 | TRBD2 | TRBV5-1 | - | CATQVVAGETDTQYF | TGCGCCACCCAGGTAGTAGCGGGAGAAACAGATACGCAGTATTTT
15 | TRBJ2-5 | - | TRBV9 | - | CASSVGNRLVETQYF | TGTGCCAGCAGCGTAGGGAACAGGCTAGTCGAGACCCAGTACTTC
14 | TRBJ1-1 | - | TRBV18 | - | CASSPLLRNTEAFF | TGTGCCAGCTCACCACTCTTGAGGAACACTGAAGCTTTCTTT
15 | TRBJ2-2 | TRBD1 | TRBV7-3 | - | CASSLRQGDTGELFF | TGTGCCAGCAGCTTAAGACAGGGGGACACCGGGGAGCTGTTTTTT
15 | TRBJ2-5 | - | TRBV9 | few | CASSVEWQGEGTQYF | TGTGCCAGCAGCGTAGAGTGGCAGGGGGAGGGGACCCAGTACTTC
13 | TRBJ2-5 | - | TRBV5-1 | - | CASSLVIQETQYF | TGCGCCAGCAGCTTGGTGATCCAAGAGACCCAGTACTTC
15 | TRBJ2-1 | - | TRBV5-4 | - | CASSLALDSNNEQFF | TGTGCCAGCTCCCTGGCGCTCGACTCAAACAATGAGCAGTTCTTC
14 | TRBJ2-3 | TRBD2 | TRBV2 | - | CAMAGGESTDTQYF | TGTGCCATGGCTGGGGGGGAGAGCACAGATACGCAGTATTTT
18 | TRBJ2-6 | - | TRBV18 | - | CASSRSGGLNSGANVLTF | TGTGCCAGCTCACGGTCCGGGGGACTGAACTCTGGGGCCAACGTCCTGACTTTC